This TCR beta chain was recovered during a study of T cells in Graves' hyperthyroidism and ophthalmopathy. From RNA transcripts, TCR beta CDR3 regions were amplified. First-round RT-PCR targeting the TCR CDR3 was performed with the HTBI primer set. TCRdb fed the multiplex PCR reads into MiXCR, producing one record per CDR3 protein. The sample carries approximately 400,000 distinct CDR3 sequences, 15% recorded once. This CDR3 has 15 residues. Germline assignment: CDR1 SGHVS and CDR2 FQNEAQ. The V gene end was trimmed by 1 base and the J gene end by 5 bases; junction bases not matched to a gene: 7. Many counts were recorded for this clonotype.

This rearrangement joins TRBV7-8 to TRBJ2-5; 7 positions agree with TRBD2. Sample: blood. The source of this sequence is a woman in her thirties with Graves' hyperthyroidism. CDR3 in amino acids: CASSLVGGRRETQYF. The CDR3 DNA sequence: TGTGCCAGCAGCTTAGTTGGCGGGAGACGGGAGACCCAGTACTTC.